This T cell receptor beta chain was observed in a study of cytomegalovirus exposure and HLA in healthy donors. The PCR had 60 Vbeta and 13 Jbeta primers. Libraries were prepared by immunoSEQ multiplex PCR; TCRdb keeps only in-frame clonotypes and omits some of them. The sample has about 130,000 clones, 60% to 80% seen once. Per the germline V gene, CDR1 is SGDLS and CDR2 is YYNGEE. Deletions cut 0 bases from V and 6 bases from J, with 12 bases between. There are 15 residues in the CDR3. In the case of this clone: In the same sample, other DNA sequences code for this CDR3.

The sequence was collected from a female donor in good health and CMV-seronegative. Input material: PBMCs. The chain uses TRBV9 and TRBJ2-2; D remains unclear. DNA of the CDR3: TGTGCCAGCAGCGTAGCCGACCTGAGGCCCGGGGAGCTGTTTTTT. Protein sequence: CASSVADLRPGELFF. The whole variable domain, remainder taken from reference TRBV9 and TRBJ2-2, is DSGVTQTPKHLITATGQRVTLRCSPRSGDLSVYWYQQSLDQGLQFLIQYYNGEERAKGNILERFSAQQFPDLHSELNLSSLELGDSALYFCASSVADLRPGELFFGEGSRLTVL.